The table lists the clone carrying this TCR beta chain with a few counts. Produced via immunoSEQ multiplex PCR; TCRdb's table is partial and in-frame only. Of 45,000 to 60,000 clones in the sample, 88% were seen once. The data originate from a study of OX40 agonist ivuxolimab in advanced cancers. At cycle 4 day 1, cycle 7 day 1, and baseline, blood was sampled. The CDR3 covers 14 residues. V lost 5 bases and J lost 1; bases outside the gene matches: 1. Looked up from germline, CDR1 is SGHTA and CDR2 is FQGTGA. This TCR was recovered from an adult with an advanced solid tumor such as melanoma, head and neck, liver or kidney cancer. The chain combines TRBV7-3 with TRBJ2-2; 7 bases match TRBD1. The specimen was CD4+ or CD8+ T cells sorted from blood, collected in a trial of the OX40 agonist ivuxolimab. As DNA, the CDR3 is TGTGCCAGCAGCCGGACAGGGAACACCGGGGAGCTGTTTTTT. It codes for CASSRTGNTGELFF.